These 29 T cell receptor beta chains originate from one sample sequenced in a study of T cell responses to AZD1222 COVID-19 vaccine. Libraries were prepared by immunoSEQ multiplex PCR; TCRdb keeps only in-frame clonotypes and omits some of them. This sample has some 110,000 clones, with 88% found just once. Material: peripheral blood, obtained on day 0 of AZD1222 vaccination. The receptor set was obtained from an adult in good health.

V and J are TRBV6-2 or TRBV6-3 and TRBJ2-7, with 7 positions matching TRBD1. Germline assignment: CDR1 MNHEY and CDR2 SVGEGT. This CDR3 has 13 amino acids. The V segment lost 5 bases and the J segment 5 bases; nucleotides outside the gene matches: 6. CDR3 sequence (DNA): TGTGCCAGCAGTCCCGGGACAGCCAACGAGCAGTACTTC. Encoded protein: CASSPGTANEQYF.

The chain has TRBV5-4 and TRBJ1-1; no clear D. The CDR3 runs 14 residues. The V end lost 2 bases, the J end lost 5 bases, and 13 bases lay between the germline ends. Looked up from germline, CDR1 is SGHNT and CDR2 is YYREEE (reference sequence). The CDR3 coding sequence is TGTGCCAGCAGCTTCTATGGCATGGGGACTGAAGCTTTCTTT. It encodes CASSFYGMGTEAFF. Based on the CDR3 plus reference TRBV5-4 and TRBJ1-1, the full variable domain is ETGVTQSPTHLIKTRGQQVTLRCSSQSGHNTVSWYQQALGQGPQFIFQYYREEENGRGNFPPRFSGLQFPNYSSELNVNALELDDSALYLCASSFYGMGTEAFFGQGTRLTVV.

The CDR3 DNA reads TGTGCCAGCACCAAGGATAGCAATCAGCCCCAGCATTTT. Encoded protein: CASTKDSNQPQHF. V usage is TRBV7-8 and J usage is TRBJ1-5; D unclear. The V end was cut by 7 bases, the J end by 0 bases, with 7 bases between. Germline V lookup: CDR1 SGHVS, CDR2 FQNEAQ. This CDR3 contains 13 residues.

This clone was recorded once. The chain combines TRBV9 with TRBJ1-5; D remains unclear. V lost 4 bases, J lost 0 bases, and 11 bases lay in between. Germline lookup yields CDR1 SGDLS and CDR2 YYNGEE. There are 15 residues in the CDR3. DNA of the CDR3: TGTGCCAGCAGCTTTGGGTCCGATAGCAATCAGCCCCAGCATTTT. Translating gives CASSFGSDSNQPQHF.

This chain joins TRBV2 and TRBJ2-5; 7 bases are a match to TRBD2. Trimming removed 0 bases from V and 3 bases from J; junction bases left unmatched: 7. The CDR3 has 16 amino acids. Germline values: CDR1 SNHLY, CDR2 FYNNEI. This CDR3 reads CASSEARTAGEETQYF. The CDR3 coding sequence is TGTGCCAGCAGTGAAGCACGGACGGCGGGGGAAGAGACCCAGTACTTC.

The V gene is TRBV4-1, the J gene TRBJ2-3; 8 bases agree with TRBD2. J lost 0 bases, V lost 7 bases, and 9 bases had no gene match. Per germline, CDR1 MGHRA and CDR2 YSYEKL. The CDR3 has 16 residues. The CDR3 reads CASNAREGRSTDTQYF. Written as DNA, the CDR3 is TGCGCCAGCAACGCCCGGGAGGGCCGGAGCACAGATACGCAGTATTTT.

The rearrangement uses TRBV21-1 and TRBJ1-3. TRBV21-1 constitutes a pseudogene. There are 14 residues in the CDR3. CDR3 region: CASSTPGPKNTIYF. CDR3 DNA sequence: TGTGCCAGCAGCACCCCAGGACCCAAAAACACCATATATTTT.

Here the CDR3 reads CASSLGEGARNTEAFF. The CDR3, as DNA: TGTGCCAGCAGCTTAGGAGAGGGGGCGCGGAACACTGAAGCTTTCTTT. J is TRBJ1-1 and V is TRBV7-9, with 7 bases lining up with TRBD1. V lost 1 base to trimming and J lost 1 base; unmatched junction nucleotides: 6. CDR1 SEHNR and CDR2 FQNEAQ come from the germline V gene (reference sequence). CDR3 size: 16 residues.

V gene TRBV28 combines with J gene TRBJ1-4; no firm D call. V was trimmed by 6 bases and J by 7 bases, leaving 12 bases between them. The length of the CDR3 is 13 residues. The germline gives CDR1 MDHEN, CDR2 SYDVKM. CDR3 loop: CASRFPKAEKLFF. The CDR3 DNA sequence: TGTGCCAGCAGGTTCCCTAAGGCTGAAAAACTGTTTTTT.

The chain recombines TRBV12-5 with TRBJ1-2; TRBD1 aligns across 7 bases. The germline CDR1 and CDR2 sequences are LGHNT and FRNRAP. The CDR3 length is 15 residues. V lost 7 bases and J lost 4; bases outside the gene matches: 12. This chain's CDR3 is CASAREAGGVYGYTF. Written as DNA, the CDR3 is TGTGCTAGTGCCCGAGAGGCAGGGGGGGTCTATGGCTACACCTTC.

The genes are TRBV25-1 and TRBJ2-7; the match to TRBD1 covers 10 bases. CDR1 and CDR2 (germline): MGHDK, SYGVNS. The CDR3 extends over 14 amino acids. V trimming: 7 bases; J trimming: 1 base; junction bases outside the gene matches: 4. This CDR3 reads CASKEDRGSYEQYF. In DNA form, the CDR3 reads TGTGCCAGCAAGGAGGACAGGGGGTCCTACGAGCAGTACTTC.

The CDR3 protein is CASIQIQGDGYTF. As DNA, the CDR3 is TGTGCCAGCATCCAGATACAGGGCGATGGCTACACCTTC. The V and J genes are TRBV11-2 and TRBJ1-2, with a possible D match to TRBD1 (6 bases). Germline V CDR1 and CDR2: SGHAT, FQNNGV. The CDR3 totals 13 residues. Trimming shortened V by 7 bases and J by 6 bases, and 15 bases separated the two germline ends.

The V gene is TRBV24-1, the J gene TRBJ2-3, with TRBD2 matching over 15 bases. Germline CDR1 is KGHDR and CDR2 is SFDVKD. J was trimmed by 2 bases and V by 6 bases; bases with no gene match: 14. The CDR3 extends over 20 amino acids. The chain's CDR3 is CATSPRPGLAGGGLTDTQYF. CDR3 DNA sequence: TGTGCCACCAGTCCGCGTCCGGGACTAGCGGGAGGAGGGCTCACAGATACGCAGTATTTT.

V gene TRBV5-1 combines with J gene TRBJ2-6; weak D call: TRBD1 (6 bases). The CDR3 is 15 amino acids. Trimming took 9 bases from V and 1 from J, leaving 14 bases between them. Germline V gene sequence: CDR1 SGHRS, CDR2 YFSETQ. The CDR3 loop is CATGQPESGANVLTF. CDR3 nucleotides: TGCGCCACCGGACAGCCTGAGTCTGGGGCCAACGTCCTGACTTTC. Supplemented by reference TRBV5-1 and TRBJ2-6, the full variable domain reads KAGVTQTPRYLIKTRGQQVTLSCSPISGHRSVSWYQQTPGQGLQFLFEYFSETQRNKGNFPGRFSGRQFSNSRSEMNVSTLELGDSALYLCATGQPESGANVLTFGAGSRLTVL.

This clone was counted between two and nine times. The CDR3 sequence is CASSLEGKSPLHF. Here the CDR3 DNA reads TGTGCCAGCAGTTTGGAGGGGAAATCACCCCTCCACTTT. V gene TRBV12-3 or TRBV12-4 combines with J gene TRBJ1-6; tentatively, D is TRBD1 (5 bases). Trimming removed 3 bases at V and 10 bases at J, with 10 bases between. The CDR3 spans 13 residues.

This chain uses TRBV7-6 with TRBJ1-3; D is unresolved. Per germline, CDR1 SGHVS and CDR2 FNYEAQ. V was cut by 1 base and J by 0 bases, with 7 bases left in between. The CDR3 loop spans 15 amino acids. This chain's CDR3 is CASSLGGYSGNTIYF. DNA for the CDR3: TGTGCCAGCAGCTTAGGTGGTTACTCTGGAAACACCATATATTTT.

The chain combines TRBV5-1 with TRBJ2-3; TRBD2 matches at 12 bases. CDR3 length: 17 amino acids. From germline, CDR1 is SGHRS and CDR2 YFSETQ. V lost 4 bases and J lost 6; bases outside the gene matches: 12. The CDR3: CASSLGTSGLPMDTQYF. CDR3 coding DNA: TGCGCCAGCAGCCTAGGGACTAGCGGGCTCCCAATGGATACGCAGTATTTT.

The rearrangement uses TRBV3-1 (or the pseudogene TRBV3-2) and TRBJ1-6, with D unresolved. Germline lookup yields CDR1 LGHDT and CDR2 YNNKEL (reference sequence). Trimming removed 0 bases from V and 0 bases from J, with 6 bases in between. The CDR3 covers 16 residues. The CDR3 sequence is CASSQDSSSYNSPLHF. CDR3 coding DNA: TGTGCCAGCAGCCAAGATTCATCCTCCTATAATTCACCCCTCCACTTT.

In this sample, this clone turned up once. V usage is TRBV7-2 and J usage is TRBJ2-2; 7 bases line up with TRBD1. The CDR3 runs to 18 residues. CDR1 SGHTA and CDR2 FQGNSA come from the germline V gene. V lost 1 base and J lost 3; bases outside the gene matches: 11. The DNA for the CDR3 is TGTGCCAGCAGCTTAGGGGCGCGGAAGGGGGCGCACACCGGGGAGCTGTTTTTT. Encoded protein: CASSLGARKGAHTGELFF.

The chain couples TRBV24-1 to TRBJ1-5; perhaps TRBD1 as D (5 bases). The CDR3 contains 15 residues. The V gene's germline CDR1 is KGHDR and CDR2 SFDVKD. Trimming removed 3 bases at V and 5 bases at J, with 13 bases between. CDR3 in amino acids: CATSDPTRGDQPQHF. The CDR3 DNA reads as TGTGCCACCAGTGATCCTACGAGGGGTGATCAGCCCCAGCATTTT.

The chain uses TRBV6-5 and TRBJ2-1; D is tentatively TRBD1 or TRBD2 (5 bases each). This CDR3 has 14 residues. Germline lookup yields CDR1 MNHEY and CDR2 SVGAGI. With 5 bases removed from V and 2 bases from J, the gap between germline ends came to 10 bases. The CDR3 DNA follows: TGTGCCAGCAGTCGGGACGGGCCCTACAATGAGCAGTTCTTC. This sequence encodes CASSRDGPYNEQFF.

This chain links TRBV6-2 or TRBV6-3 with TRBJ2-5; 9 nucleotides line up with TRBD2. The ends lost 0 bases at V and 5 bases at J; junction bases unmatched: 1. The CDR3 has 14 residues. Germline V gene sequence: CDR1 MNHEY, CDR2 SVGEGT. CDR3 amino acids: CASSYSSGRETQYF. For the CDR3, the DNA is TGTGCCAGCAGTTACTCGAGCGGGAGGGAGACCCAGTACTTC.

The chain joins TRBV12-5 to TRBJ2-2, with TRBD2 matching over 10 bases. This CDR3 is built from 18 residues. The V gene end was trimmed by 4 bases and the J gene end by 4 bases; junction bases not matched to a gene: 12. CDR1 is LGHNT and CDR2 is FRNRAP in the germline V gene. CDR3 in DNA: TGTGCTAGTGGTTCCGAGAGTAGCGGGAGGCCCAGCACCGGGGAGCTGTTTTTT. This encodes CASGSESSGRPSTGELFF.

V and J are TRBV7-6 and TRBJ2-5; D is uncertain. The V gene lost 5 bases and the J gene lost 2 bases, with 12 bases spanning the gap. Germline values: CDR1 SGHVS, CDR2 FNYEAQ. This CDR3 contains 14 residues. CDR3: CASSPRGPQETQYF. As DNA, the CDR3 is TGTGCCAGCAGCCCACGAGGACCACAAGAGACCCAGTACTTC.

The chain couples TRBV6-5 to TRBJ2-1; D is perhaps TRBD1 (6 bases). The germline V gene has CDR1 MNHEY and CDR2 SVGAGI. V lost 2 bases to trimming and J lost 1 base, with 6 bases between them. The length of the CDR3 is 14 residues. Here the CDR3 DNA reads TGTGCCAGCAGTTACACAGGGTCCTACAATGAGCAGTTCTTC. Its translation is CASSYTGSYNEQFF.

The V gene is TRBV6-2 or TRBV6-3, the J gene TRBJ2-7; 8 bases match TRBD1. The CDR3 sequence is 14 residues long. CDR1 and CDR2 (germline): MNHEY, SVGEGT. V lost 2 bases, J lost 4 bases, and 4 bases stayed unmatched. Written as DNA, the CDR3 is TGTGCCAGCAGTTACGCCGGGGACAGGTACGAGCAGTACTTC. Encoded protein: CASSYAGDRYEQYF.

The J gene is TRBJ1-6, the V gene TRBV3-1 (or the pseudogene TRBV3-2); D not certain. V lost 6 bases, J lost 6 bases, and 18 bases lay in between. The CDR3 loop spans 16 amino acids. The germline CDR1 and CDR2 sequences are LGHDT and YNNKEL (reference sequence). The CDR3 here is CASSQIGSSGNSPLHF. Here the CDR3 DNA reads TGTGCCAGCAGTCAAATTGGGTCGAGTGGTAATTCACCCCTCCACTTT.

V is TRBV30 and J is TRBJ1-5; D ambiguous. Trimming stripped 0 bases from V and 0 bases from J, with 3 bases between. The CDR3 contains 13 residues. The germline CDR1 and CDR2 sequences are GTSNPN and SVGIG (reference sequence). The CDR3: CAWSVNSNQPQHF. The CDR3 nucleotides read TGTGCCTGGAGTGTGAATAGCAATCAGCCCCAGCATTTT.

The rearrangement joins TRBV30 to TRBJ2-5; 8 bases fit TRBD2. V gave up 2 bases and J gave up 2 bases; unmatched junction bases: 10. The germline V gene encodes CDR1 GTSNPN and CDR2 SVGIG (reference sequence). This CDR3 has 16 residues. CDR3 DNA sequence: TGTGCCTGGAGTCGAGCGGGAGCCTTATATCAAGAGACCCAGTACTTC. Translating it yields CAWSRAGALYQETQYF.